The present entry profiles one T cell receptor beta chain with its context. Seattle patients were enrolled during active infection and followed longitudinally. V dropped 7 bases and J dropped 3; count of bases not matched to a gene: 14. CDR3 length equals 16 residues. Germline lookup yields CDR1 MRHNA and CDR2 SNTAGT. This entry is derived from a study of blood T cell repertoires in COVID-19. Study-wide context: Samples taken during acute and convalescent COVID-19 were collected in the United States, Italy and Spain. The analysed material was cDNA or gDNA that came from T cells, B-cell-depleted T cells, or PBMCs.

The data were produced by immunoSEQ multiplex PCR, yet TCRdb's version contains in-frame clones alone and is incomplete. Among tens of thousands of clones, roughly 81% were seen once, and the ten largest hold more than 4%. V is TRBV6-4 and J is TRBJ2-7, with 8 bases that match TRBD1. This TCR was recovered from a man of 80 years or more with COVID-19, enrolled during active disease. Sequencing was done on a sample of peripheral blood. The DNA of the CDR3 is TGTGCCAGCAACAAGACAGGGGAGCGTTACGACTACGAGCAGTACTTC. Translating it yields CASNKTGERYDYEQYF.